Listed here is a single TCR beta chain. This clonotype was seen many times. What antigen it recognizes has not been identified. Per-nucleotide qualities are absent, and no much larger clonotype sits a single base away. The data are from a study of human T cells and chemical hapten exposure (dated by TCRdb to the early 2020s). Regarding the complete study: For sensitization, 2% DPC in acetone was applied to an approximately 2 cm by approximately 2 cm area of upper inner arm skin. Nearly 30 alopecia patients gave blood for TCR sequencing at one to four time points (pre-sensitization, 2, 6 and 24 weeks). Peripheral blood TCR repertoire changes were tracked in vivo in alopecia patients during primary and secondary sensitization to the hapten diphenylcyclopropenone (DPC). Libraries were pooled for sequencing, and per-sample TCR yields varied mainly because of small differences in library volumes within the pool. Throughout the study period of roughly 24 weeks, patients also received therapeutic DPC doses to the scalp every week. Most of the patients in the cohort were female, and the cohort covered alopecia areata with under or over 50% scalp involvement, alopecia totalis and alopecia universalis. Patch testing was performed on the upper back with Finn chambers containing 0.01% DPC, and the patch tests were scored after 6 days according to International Contact Dermatitis Research Group standards. Blood samples were taken from patients before sensitization (week 0) and at 2, 6 and about 24 weeks after DPC sensitization.

What the authors observed across the whole study: DPC sensitization did not change the number of TCRs with a frequency above 1 in 1000, and there was no evidence of changes in global repertoire structure. Significantly more large CDR3 similarity clusters were formed by expanded TCRs than by pre-sensitization or healthy control sets, consistent with antigen-driven responses. Because all patients had alopecia, a presumed autoimmune disease, the immune response of the patients might differ from that of healthy individuals. Patch test score was positively correlated with the number of PT1 expanded TCRs, with significance at thresholds 8, 16 and 32 but not at 4. Repeated subsampling changed both the strength of the expansion versus patch-test correlation and the threshold at which that correlation became significant.

Sample time point, as interpreted from the label and publication: pre-sensitization, week 0. The treatment or condition label, read with the paper, signifies: therapeutic diphenylcyclopropenone sensitization with weekly scalp DPC. Blood at each patch-test visit was drawn before the patch test was applied. Eligible patients were aged 18 to 70, diagnosed with alopecia, deemed suitable for DPC therapy, and excluded if pregnant. Total RNA was extracted from unfractionated whole blood collected in Tempus Blood RNA tubes. To prepare the library, RACE was applied. Reads for this sample came from a NextSeq 500. During library preparation, unique molecular identifiers were attached to individual cDNA molecules so that TCRs could be counted quantitatively and reproducibly. Each blood RNA sample was used to sequence both TCR alpha and TCR beta chains. The published analysis was carried out like this. A median of about 100,000 TCRs per sample was observed, with a range of about 23,224 to 690,600. V, J and CDR3 annotation of the TCR reads was performed with the Decombinator software suite. For the PS versus PT1 abundance plots, all samples were subsampled to the same number of TCRs (28,000). Expanded TCRs were defined as absent before sensitization and observed at least eight times at the 2-week time point. In-frame beta chains were kept once TCRdb had trimmed the public reads at Q25 with fastp and called clones with MiXCR. Entries are consolidated by CDR3 protein sequence, retaining the most common genes and DNA. The V and J calls were determined by TCRdb, not by the authors. Within this sample are around 350,000 distinct CDR3 sequences, with 5% to 6.5% of them counted one time only. The ten largest clones capture more than 8% of the sample.

V lost 3 bases and J lost 6 bases; the stretch between them is 17 bases long. Inclusive of the bounding cysteine and phenylalanine, the CDR3 is 14 residues long. The DNA shown is the 42-base CDR3, in frame from base 1. In the germline V gene (reference sequence), CDR1 corresponds to DFQATT and CDR2 to SNEGSKA. The rearrangement combines TRBV20-1 with TRBJ1-2; the D gene cannot be resolved reliably. This TCR was recovered from a woman aged 18 to 35 with alopecia areata. Some clones in this sample may be carry-over from other donors' samples. Sequenced here: whole blood, sampled in connection with sensitization to the hapten diphenylcyclopropenone (DPC). The CDR3 region: CSASPFLGSDGYTF. The DNA is TGCAGTGCTAGCCCGTTTCTAGGTTCGGATGGCTACACCTTC.